What follows is one T cell receptor (beta chain) and its context. CDR1 is PRHDT and CDR2 is FYEKMQ in the germline V gene (reference sequence). V was clipped by 0 bases and J by 0 bases, with 5 bases between them. This CDR3 is 15 amino acids long. The entry originates in a study of blood T cell repertoires in COVID-19. Turning to the study itself: Sites in the United States, Italy and Spain provided acute and convalescent COVID-19 samples. From T cells, B-cell-depleted T cells, or PBMCs came the material, which was cDNA or gDNA.

Original data processing: Estimation of nucleated cell counts relied on the amplification of reference gene primers. Measured with immunoSEQ multiplex PCR; TCRdb has only the in-frame clones, and not every one. V and J calls and clone size are copied from that table; D and trimming were computed from the DNA. The sample has over 150,000 clones, 85% to 90% seen once. The sequenced sample consisted of peripheral blood. The TCR was taken from a woman younger than 30 who had recovered from COVID-19. The V and J genes are TRBV13 and TRBJ2-2; D gene ambiguous. The CDR3 DNA reads TGTGCCAGCAGCTTAGGTCCTCCGAACACCGGGGAGCTGTTTTTT. Protein product: CASSLGPPNTGELFF.